The rows below give T cell receptor beta chains drawn from one sample of a study of shared clonotypes between healthy human individuals. The method was immunoSEQ multiplex PCR; TCRdb's version includes in-frame clones alone and lacks a portion of them. The sample has 2 million to 2.5 million clones; 93% are singletons. The sequenced sample consisted of naive CD4+ T cells from PBMCs. These receptors were obtained from a man between 18 and 35 years old in good health. Some clones in this sample may be carry-over from other donors' samples. The CDR3 runs from the conserved cysteine through the conserved F or W. Each record gives: CDR3 protein, CDR3 DNA, clone size, J gene, D gene, V gene. A D gene is named only where the DNA matches it firmly. For some rows the clone size is stated as once, few or many, or as a class when expanded; others skip it.

CASSWGTAGGPHEQFF	TGCGCCAGCAGCTGGGGGACAGCGGGAGGGCCACATGAGCAGTTCTTC	-	TRBJ2-1	TRBD2	TRBV5-1
CASSLEGQVNEKLFF	TGTGCCAGCAGTTTAGAGGGGCAGGTTAATGAAAAACTGTTTTTT	-	TRBJ1-4	-	TRBV28
CASSRQGLSYEQYF	TGTGCCAGCAGTCGACAGGGCCTCTCCTACGAGCAGTACTTC	-	TRBJ2-7	TRBD1	TRBV27
CASRAGTGQETQYF	TGTGCCAGCAGGGCCGGGACAGGCCAAGAGACCCAGTACTTC	-	TRBJ2-5	TRBD1	TRBV2
CASSLVTPSKDEQFF	TGCGCCAGCAGCTTGGTGACTCCTTCAAAGGATGAGCAGTTCTTC	-	TRBJ2-1	-	TRBV5-1
CASSSEAGREKLFF	TGTGCCAGCAGCTCTGAGGCAGGGCGTGAAAAACTGTTTTTT	-	TRBJ1-4	-	TRBV2
CASSRLAGGRTDTQYF	TGTGCCAGCAGCCGACTAGCGGGAGGGCGCACAGATACGCAGTATTTT	-	TRBJ2-3	TRBD2	TRBV14
CASSPKRDTGELFF	TGTGCCAGCAGCCCTAAACGGGACACCGGGGAGCTGTTTTTT	-	TRBJ2-2	-	TRBV7-8
CASSYTHAGGSNIQYF	TGTGCCAGCAGCTATACCCATGCGGGAGGTTCAAACATTCAGTACTTC	once	TRBJ2-4	TRBD2	TRBV13
CASSPPYPLRAGGNTEAFF	TGTGCCAGCAGTCCACCATACCCCCTCAGGGCGGGGGGGAACACTGAAGCTTTCTTT	-	TRBJ1-1	-	TRBV28
CASSQDGLHRYNEQFF	TGTGCCAGCAGCCAAGACGGACTACACAGATACAATGAGCAGTTCTTC	once	TRBJ2-1	-	TRBV4-2
CASSPLTGGQGNQPQHF	TGTGCCAGCAGTCCCCTGACAGGGGGCCAGGGCAATCAGCCCCAGCATTTT	-	TRBJ1-5	TRBD1	TRBV28
CASSLVSPRRSSYEQYF	TGTGCCAGCAGCTTAGTAAGCCCCCGAAGATCCTCCTACGAGCAGTACTTC	-	TRBJ2-7	-	TRBV11-2
CASSLAGGQSEQYF	TGTGCCAGCAGCCTAGCGGGAGGCCAGAGCGAGCAGTACTTC	-	TRBJ2-7	TRBD2	TRBV6-5
CAWSVGQVNQPQHF	TGTGCCTGGAGTGTAGGGCAGGTTAATCAGCCCCAGCATTTT	-	TRBJ1-5	-	TRBV30
CASSGELSPRGEQYF	TGTGCCAGCAGCGGGGAACTATCCCCCCGGGGGGAGCAGTACTTC	-	TRBJ2-7	-	TRBV9
CASRSSGTGKETQYF	TGTGCCAGTAGATCCTCCGGGACAGGGAAAGAGACCCAGTACTTC	-	TRBJ2-5	TRBD1	TRBV19
CASNSGANTGELFF	TGTGCCAGTAATAGCGGAGCTAACACCGGGGAGCTGTTTTTT	-	TRBJ2-2	-	TRBV6-1
CSAPRGAQYF	TGCAGTGCGCCTCGCGGGGCCCAGTACTTC	-	TRBJ2-5	-	TRBV20-1
CASSYSGPGREAFF	TGTGCCAGCAGTTACTCGGGCCCAGGGCGAGAAGCTTTCTTT	-	TRBJ1-1	-	TRBV6-5
CASSLTGAENIQYF	TGTGCCAGCAGTTTAACGGGGGCCGAAAACATTCAGTACTTC	-	TRBJ2-4	-	TRBV28
CASGRADEQFF	TGTGCCAGCGGTCGTGCGGATGAGCAGTTCTTC	-	TRBJ2-1	-	TRBV7-8
CASSEQGPGSTDTQYF	TGTGCCAGCAGCGAACAGGGGCCCGGAAGCACAGATACGCAGTATTTT	once	TRBJ2-3	TRBD1	TRBV6-1
CASRSGNSNYGYTF	TGTGCCAGCAGGAGTGGCAATTCTAACTATGGCTACACCTTC	-	TRBJ1-2	-	TRBV6-1
CASSLGRRNEQYF	TGTGCCAGCAGCTTAGGTAGAAGGAACGAGCAGTACTTC	-	TRBJ2-7	-	TRBV13
CASRRDREIYEQYF	TGTGCCAGCAGGCGGGACAGGGAAATTTACGAGCAGTACTTC	-	TRBJ2-7	TRBD1	TRBV6-6
CASKVLGETQYF	TGTGCCAGTAAGGTTCTCGGAGAGACCCAGTACTTC	-	TRBJ2-5	-	TRBV19
CASSSAGGLETQYF	TGCGCCAGCAGCTCAGCGGGAGGGCTAGAGACCCAGTACTTC	-	TRBJ2-5	TRBD2	TRBV5-1
CASSLSGRTPGNTIYF	TGCGCCAGCAGCTTGTCGGGGCGAACCCCTGGAAACACCATATATTTT	-	TRBJ1-3	-	TRBV5-1
CASSRPGREGGEQYF	TGTGCCAGCTCACGACCCGGGAGGGAAGGGGGCGAGCAGTACTTC	-	TRBJ2-7	TRBD2	TRBV18
CASSRLELGYTF	TGTGCCAGCAGCAGATTGGAACTTGGCTACACCTTC	-	TRBJ1-2	-	TRBV6-1
CASKRDSLYEQYF	TGTGCCAGCAAGCGGGACAGCCTTTACGAGCAGTACTTC	-	TRBJ2-7	-	TRBV2
CASSYDSGRGYNEQFF	TGTGCCAGCAGCTACGATAGCGGGAGGGGGTACAATGAGCAGTTCTTC	-	TRBJ2-1	TRBD2	TRBV9
CATSRGGLAGGVPYEQYF	TGTGCCACCAGCAGAGGTGGGTTGGCGGGCGGGGTGCCCTACGAGCAGTACTTC	-	TRBJ2-7	-	TRBV15
CASSFRQGVDTGELFF	TGTGCCAGCAGCTTTCGCCAGGGCGTCGACACCGGGGAGCTGTTTTTT	-	TRBJ2-2	-	TRBV7-9
CASSLPGFRMYNNEQFF	TGTGCCAGCAGTTTGCCCGGGTTTCGCATGTATAACAATGAGCAGTTCTTC	-	TRBJ2-1	-	TRBV28
CASSPDPNQPQHF	TGCGCCAGCAGCCCAGACCCCAATCAGCCCCAGCATTTT	-	TRBJ1-5	-	TRBV5-1
CASSIWGGGNEKLFF	TGTGCCAGTAGTATCTGGGGCGGAGGGAATGAAAAACTGTTTTTT	once	TRBJ1-4	-	TRBV19
CASSRGGTNEKLFF	TGCGCCAGCAGCCGGGGTGGAACTAATGAAAAACTGTTTTTT	-	TRBJ1-4	-	TRBV5-1
CASSPSGEGYGYTF	TGTGCCAGCAGCCCCTCGGGGGAGGGCTATGGCTACACCTTC	-	TRBJ1-2	-	TRBV9
CATSRDWAGTSGDSSYNEQFF	TGTGCCACCAGCAGAGATTGGGCCGGGACTAGCGGAGATAGCTCCTACAATGAGCAGTTCTTC	-	TRBJ2-1	TRBD2	TRBV15
CASSKNAGDLYGYTF	TGTGCCAGCAGCAAGAATGCAGGAGACCTCTATGGCTACACCTTC	once	TRBJ1-2	-	TRBV5-5
CASSHLTENTEAFF	TGTGCCAGCAGTCACTTGACAGAGAACACTGAAGCTTTCTTT	-	TRBJ1-1	-	TRBV6-5
CASSLTGRTPTGELFF	TGTGCCAGCAGCCTCACAGGGAGGACCCCCACCGGGGAGCTGTTTTTT	-	TRBJ2-2	-	TRBV28
CSVEGDSSYEQYF	TGCAGCGTTGAAGGTGACAGCTCCTACGAGCAGTACTTC	once	TRBJ2-7	-	TRBV29-1
CASSERGVIRETQYF	TGTGCCAGCAGTGAAAGGGGGGTCATCCGGGAGACCCAGTACTTC	-	TRBJ2-5	-	TRBV2
CASEGLAGALGEQFF	TGCGCCAGCGAGGGTCTAGCGGGAGCCCTTGGCGAGCAGTTCTTC	once	TRBJ2-1	TRBD2	TRBV5-1
CSVEGDGGLEYF	TGCAGCGTTGAGGGAGATGGCGGACTGGAGTACTTC	once	TRBJ2-5	-	TRBV29-1
CASSLGVGYTEAFF	TGTGCCAGCAGCTTAGGCGTCGGATACACTGAAGCTTTCTTT	-	TRBJ1-1	-	TRBV7-8
CASSLGGRFFNIQYF	TGTGCCAGCAGCTTAGGGGGTCGGTTCTTTAACATTCAGTACTTC	-	TRBJ2-4	-	TRBV7-8
CASSPRTGLETQYF	TGTGCCAGCAGCCCGAGAACAGGGTTGGAGACCCAGTACTTC	-	TRBJ2-5	-	TRBV7-6
CASTPSGGANTGELFF	TGTGCCAGCACCCCATCCGGTGGGGCGAACACCGGGGAGCTGTTTTTT	-	TRBJ2-2	-	TRBV28
CASSVSASVGSNEQFF	TGTGCCAGCAGTGTCTCTGCGAGCGTCGGTTCCAATGAGCAGTTCTTC	-	TRBJ2-1	-	TRBV2
CASSRSSGIDEQYF	TGCGCCAGCAGCCGGAGTAGCGGGATCGACGAGCAGTACTTC	-	TRBJ2-7	TRBD2	TRBV5-1
CASSYTARAGGNSPLHF	TGTGCCAGCAGTTACACCGCCCGGGCAGGGGGTAATTCACCCCTCCACTTT	-	TRBJ1-6	TRBD1	TRBV5-8
CAWKVGPNSPLHF	TGTGCCTGGAAGGTTGGCCCCAATTCACCCCTCCACTTT	-	TRBJ1-6	-	TRBV30
CASSSPGRAGMNTEAFF	TGTGCCAGCAGTTCACCCGGACGGGCGGGCATGAACACTGAAGCTTTCTTT	-	TRBJ1-1	-	TRBV27
CASSHGIEGNTEAFF	TGTGCCAGCAGTCACGGGATAGAAGGTAACACTGAAGCTTTCTTT	-	TRBJ1-1	-	TRBV27
CAWGQTPGREQFF	TGTGCCTGGGGACAGACACCCGGGAGGGAGCAGTTCTTC	-	TRBJ2-1	-	TRBV30